The 8 T cell receptor beta chains presented below share a single source sample, sequenced in a study of control samples from healthy donors and cancer patients. Clones were sequenced by immunoSEQ multiplex PCR, and TCRdb holds only the in-frame ones, with some missing. The table has some 150,000 clones, roughly 93% seen once. The sample comprised blood. The receptor source for this set is a man aged 50-59 years in good health.

The chain couples TRBV11-1 to TRBJ2-5; possible D gene TRBD1, 6 bases. This CDR3 spans 16 amino acids. Germline CDR1 and CDR2: SGHAT and FQDESV (reference sequence). The V gene lost 0 bases and the J gene lost 1 base, with 12 bases spanning the gap. CDR3 protein: CASSLALGATQETQYF. CDR3 coding DNA: TGTGCCAGCAGCTTAGCGTTGGGGGCCACCCAAGAGACCCAGTACTTC.

This chain uses TRBV27 with TRBJ1-1, with D possibly matching TRBD1 (6 bases). Germline V gene data show CDR1 as MNHEY and CDR2 as SMNVEV (reference sequence). This CDR3 spans 14 amino acids. V was shortened by 3 bases and J by 1 base, with 9 bases between the two germline ends. Written as DNA, the CDR3 is TGTGCCAGCAGTTTCTCAGGGGCGAACACTGAAGCTTTCTTT. Its protein is CASSFSGANTEAFF.

The chain links TRBV6-6 to TRBJ1-2; a possible D gene is TRBD1 (5 bases). The CDR3 has 14 residues. Germline-derived CDR1 and CDR2 are MNHNY and SVGAGI (reference sequence). The V and J ends lost 0 bases and 8 bases respectively, with 13 bases between them. The CDR3 DNA reads TGTGCCAGCAGTTACTCGACAGCCACCTTGGGCTACACCTTC. It codes for CASSYSTATLGYTF.

This clone was found many times. Different DNA sequences within this sample yield the same CDR3. The chain is built from TRBV27 and TRBJ2-7; D uncertain. The CDR3 runs 13 residues. Germline V CDR1 and CDR2: MNHEY, SMNVEV (reference sequence). Trimming removed 5 bases at V and 0 bases at J, with 8 bases between. This CDR3 is CASSPPSSYEQYF. DNA for the CDR3: TGTGCCAGCAGTCCCCCAAGCTCCTACGAGCAGTACTTC.

This chain joins TRBV28 and TRBJ1-5; 8 nucleotides line up with TRBD1. Germline values: CDR1 MDHEN, CDR2 SYDVKM. V dropped 7 bases and J dropped 4; count of bases not matched to a gene: 18. This CDR3 is 18 amino acids long. In DNA form, the CDR3 reads TGTGCCAGCAAGACCGACAGGGGAGTTCGCCCGTGGAATCAGCCCCAGCATTTT. This sequence encodes CASKTDRGVRPWNQPQHF.

This sequence joins TRBV9 and TRBJ2-3; D remains unclear. CDR3 length: 16 amino acids. The germline gives CDR1 SGDLS, CDR2 YYNGEE. Trimming removed 1 base from V and 0 bases from J, with 12 bases in between. In nucleotides, the CDR3 is TGTGCCAGCAGCGTATCGGTCGGCGATAGCACAGATACGCAGTATTTT. Protein: CASSVSVGDSTDTQYF.

J is TRBJ2-5 and V is TRBV20-1, with D unclear. Germline assignment: CDR1 DFQATT and CDR2 SNEGSKA (reference sequence). The CDR3 covers 11 residues. Trimming took 0 bases from V and 6 from J, leaving 5 bases between them. CDR3 amino acids: CSARDWKTQYF. For the CDR3, the DNA is TGCAGTGCTAGAGATTGGAAGACCCAGTACTTC.

The chain recombines TRBV29-1 with TRBJ2-6; D is ambiguous. The CDR3 runs 13 residues. In germline, CDR1 is SQVTM, CDR2 ANQGSEA. V shed 3 bases and J shed 2 bases, with 5 bases lying between them. The CDR3 sequence: CSVDRTGANVLTF. CDR3 DNA: TGCAGCGTTGACAGGACTGGGGCCAACGTCCTGACTTTC.